Sequencing of this T cell receptor (beta chain) was carried out in a study of cytomegalovirus exposure and HLA in healthy donors. The PCR ran on 60 Vbeta and 13 Jbeta primers. Assay used: immunoSEQ multiplex PCR; TCRdb lists only in-frame clones, some missing. Seen here are approximately 140,000 clones, around 79% observed once, and the top ten hold about 3.5%. Notes on the study in general: CMV antigen specificity of a few CMV-associated chains was confirmed in vitro. Some TCR beta chains (around 160 of them) were listed as cytomegalovirus-associated.

Each of the donors was a healthy bone marrow donor. This CDR3 comprises 13 residues. The V and J ends lost 5 bases and 4 bases, in that order; junction bases with no gene match: 5. Germline V lookup: CDR1 SNHLY, CDR2 FYNNEI. About this clone itself: Its antigen is as yet unknown.

V gene TRBV2 combines with J gene TRBJ2-7; TRBD1 matches at 7 bases. Sequences were obtained from PBMCs. The origin of this receptor is a human donor in good health. The chain's CDR3 is CASSPGTAYEQYF. The DNA of the CDR3 is TGTGCCAGCAGTCCCGGGACAGCATACGAGCAGTACTTC.